This T cell receptor (beta chain) was sequenced in a study of T cell responses to AZD1222 COVID-19 vaccine. Across the study: Analyses pooled second doses at about 4 or about 12 weeks. Broader study findings: Spike-wide vaccine-associated CD4 TCRs dominated at 160-218 and 743-854. Donor demographics were predominantly white British with a female majority; clonal diversity may be underestimated. Among those given AZD1222, only five to seven were seropositive at baseline.

The protocol was immunoSEQ multiplex PCR, while the TCRdb copy is restricted to in-frame clones and leaves out a portion. The sample records about 93,000 clones, 86% being singletons. Turning to this clone: Its antigen is not known.

The CDR3 spans 14 residues. The germline V and J ends were trimmed by 8 bases and 4 bases, with 14 bases remaining between them. The germline CDR1 and CDR2 sequences are SNHLY and FYNNEI. The rearrangement links TRBV2 to TRBJ1-4, with TRBD1 as a possible D gene (6 bases). This receptor was identified in an adult in good health. The material was peripheral blood, obtained on day 0 of AZD1222 vaccination. The CDR3, as DNA: TGTGCCAGCGGCCCAGGGGTCAGTAATGAAAAACTGTTTTTT. The encoded protein is CASGPGVSNEKLFF.